This entry describes one TCR beta chain. This clonotype has at least ten counts. Its binding antigen is unknown. Per-base qualities were not stored, and no clone one base away is much larger. The CDR3 contains 14 residues, cysteine and phenylalanine counted. The only DNA kept is the CDR3, 42 bases in frame from the first base. Per the germline V gene (reference sequence), GTSNPN is the CDR1 and SVGIG is the CDR2. Trimming takes 2 bases from V and 10 bases from J, and the germline ends sit 15 bases apart. Genomic DNA served as template for TCR beta VDJ combination and CDR3 sequence profiling. An Illumina HiSeq 2000 was used for TCR repertoire sequencing. From the authors' description of their analysis: Repertoires were assessed using TRBV/TRBJ rearrangement plots, CDR3 size and DJ length profiles, and Simpson's diversity index. The most abundant DNA sequence in the deep sequencing data was defined as the immunodominant clone. CDR3 amino acid sequences were checked for sharing across subjects and were also compared against the VDJdb database and published repertoires. Starting from the raw public reads, TCRdb applied fastp trimming at Q25, assembled clones with MiXCR and retained in-frame beta chains. Duplicate CDR3 protein sequences are folded into a single record with the most common DNA and genes. The V and J calls follow TCRdb's processing rather than the paper's. The sample table records 250,000 to 350,000 distinct CDR3 sequences; around 60% of these occur just once. The leading ten clones occupy roughly 8% of the sample.

This specimen belongs to a study of CD8+CD57+ T cells in acquired aplastic anemia (dated by TCRdb to between 2018 and 2020). Background on the whole study: DNA extracted from sorted CD4+ and CD8+ cells had a mean of about 3.3 ug, with a range of roughly 0.2 to 30 ug.

In this study, sorted CD4+ and CD8+ T cells from the blood of healthy subjects and of severe aplastic anemia patients had their TCR repertoires deep-sequenced. Ficoll-Paque density gradient centrifugation was used to isolate peripheral blood mononuclear cells. CD4+ and CD8+ T cells were sorted by FACS or magnetic beads before DNA extraction. Points the paper makes about the study in general: CD8+ Simpson's diversity did not differ significantly between patients and healthy controls (P=0.060). Around 28 CD8+ CDR3 sequences were found to be shared between patients and controls, but these sequences appeared to be highly expressed in patients and within the immunodominant clones of the patients.

Rearrangement joined TRBV30 to TRBJ1-6; possibly the D gene is TRBD1, per 5 matching bases. The receptor comes from a human donor with severe aplastic anemia or a healthy control (not recorded which). The source material was sorted CD4+, CD8+, or CD8+CD57+ T cells (not recorded which) from PBMCs. At the DNA level, the sequence is TGTGCCTGGAGTAGATGGGGGGGTGAATCACCCCTCCACTTT. Protein translation: CAWSRWGGESPLHF.